The entry below describes one TCR beta chain. This sample was taken from a study of response to subunit inactivated influenza vaccine. TCRdb re-analysed the RT-PCR reads in MiXCR, keeping a single row per CDR3 protein. The sample includes 600,000 to 850,000 distinct CDR3 sequences, 14% of them seen just once. The junction had 15 bases not matched to a gene; V was cut back by 6 bases and J by 1 base. The CDR3 has 17 residues. CDR1 is DFQATT, CDR2 SNEGSKA, per germline (reference sequence). This clonotype was obtained from a man aged 45-60 years who received an inactivated influenza vaccine. The input for sequencing was PBMCs from blood, taken 14 days before vaccination. The chain has TRBV20-1 and TRBJ2-3; TRBD2 matches 8 bases. The CDR3 coding sequence is TGCAGTGCAATGGGACTAGTCTTAGCCCCTCGCACAGATACGCAGTATTTT. Encoded protein: CSAMGLVLAPRTDTQYF.